These 29 T cell receptor beta chains originate from one sample sequenced in a study of blood T cell repertoires in COVID-19. The method was immunoSEQ multiplex PCR; TCRdb's version includes in-frame clones alone and lacks a portion of them. The sample holds about 250,000 clones, 80% to 90% seen once. Material for sequencing was PBMCs or T cells enriched from blood (not recorded which). All receptors derive from a man aged 35-49 years who had recovered from COVID-19.

J is TRBJ2-2 and V is TRBV25-1; a weak D match, TRBD2 (5 bases). The germline V gene encodes CDR1 MGHDK and CDR2 SYGVNS. V lost 3 bases and J 6 bases, leaving 11 bases between the germline ends. The CDR3 consists of 14 residues. Here the CDR3 DNA reads TGTGCCAGCAGTGATCAGCGGACCGCCGGGGAGCTGTTTTTT. This gives the protein CASSDQRTAGELFF. The full variable domain, rest sourced from reference TRBV25-1 and TRBJ2-2, is EADIYQTPRYLVIGTGKKITLECSQTMGHDKMYWYQQDPGMELHLIHYSYGVNSTEKGDLSSESTVSRIRTEHFPLTLESARPSHTSQYLCASSDQRTAGELFFGEGSRLTVL.

CDR3 DNA sequence: TGTGCCAGCAGCCTCTCGACGGGTACTAATGAAAAACTGTTTTTT. This sequence encodes CASSLSTGTNEKLFF. This sequence joins TRBV2 and TRBJ1-4, with no clear D. CDR1 and CDR2 (germline): SNHLY, FYNNEI. V gave up 6 bases and J gave up 2 bases, with 13 bases separating them. The CDR3 runs 15 residues. Variable domain in full (rest from reference TRBV2 and TRBJ1-4): EPEVTQTPSHQVTQMGQEVILRCVPISNHLYFYWYRQILGQKVEFLVSFYNNEISEKSEIFDDQFSVERPDGSNFTLKIRSTKLEDSAMYFCASSLSTGTNEKLFFGSGTQLSVL.

This sequence joins TRBV10-3 and TRBJ1-1; perhaps TRBD1 as D (6 bases). Trimming took 10 bases from V and 2 from J, leaving 20 bases between them. Germline CDR1 reads ENHRY; CDR2 reads SYGVKD. This CDR3 spans 15 amino acids. The CDR3 region is CATNLEQGPNTEAFF. DNA for the CDR3: TGTGCCACAAATTTGGAGCAGGGGCCTAACACTGAAGCTTTCTTT.

The gene calls are TRBV14 and TRBJ2-1; tentatively, D is TRBD2 (6 bases). This CDR3 region has 12 residues. Germline V gene sequence: CDR1 SGHDN, CDR2 FVKESK. Deletions cut 4 bases from V and 7 bases from J, with 8 bases between. The CDR3 region has the DNA TGTGCCAGCAGCCTTAGCGGTAATGAGCAGTTCTTC. It specifies CASSLSGNEQFF. Together with reference TRBV14 and TRBJ2-1, the CDR3 gives the full variable domain: EAGVTQFPSHSVIEKGQTVTLRCDPISGHDNLYWYRRVMGKEIKFLLHFVKESKQDESGMPNNRFLAERTGGTYSTLKVQPAELEDSGVYFCASSLSGNEQFFGPGTRLTVL.

This rearrangement joins TRBV5-4 to TRBJ2-1; D remains ambiguous. Germline CDR1 and CDR2: SGHNT and YYREEE (reference sequence). The CDR3 loop spans 18 amino acids. The V gene lost 4 bases and the J gene lost 6 bases, with 26 bases spanning the gap. In DNA form, the CDR3 reads TGTGCCAGCAGCCTACCAAGAACCGGGTCCCTTCGGAGCAATGAGCAGTTCTTC. Translation gives CASSLPRTGSLRSNEQFF.

This clone has more than one count but fewer than ten. This rearrangement joins TRBV7-2 to TRBJ2-5, with 7 bases matching TRBD1. This CDR3 spans 16 amino acids. With V trimmed by 5 bases and J by 5 bases, 14 bases remained unmatched. From germline, CDR1 is SGHTA and CDR2 FQGNSA. The CDR3 sequence: CASSPKGDSSRETQYF. The CDR3 DNA sequence: TGTGCCAGCAGCCCAAAAGGGGACAGTTCGCGGGAGACCCAGTACTTC.

J is TRBJ2-7 and V is TRBV5-4; D gene uncertain. Per the germline V gene, CDR1 is SGHNT and CDR2 is YYREEE (reference sequence). V was cut by 4 bases and J by 5 bases, with 19 bases left in between. This CDR3 contains 15 residues. CDR3 sequence: CASSPWRGFNHEQYF. The CDR3 nucleotides read TGTGCCAGCAGCCCGTGGAGAGGTTTCAACCACGAGCAGTACTTC.

As to this clone: No DNA is shown, since the ends of the CDR3 on it are uncertain; the CDR3 is the one TCRdb lists. J is TRBJ2-3 and V is TRBV29-1; TRBD2 is taken as the D call from the table, unchecked against the DNA. 11 amino acids form the CDR3, both terminal residues included. The germline V gene encodes CDR1 SQVTM and CDR2 ANQGSEA. CDR3 sequence reads: CSVGGGTLPHF.

This clone has just one count. The chain couples TRBV19 to TRBJ1-4; D uncertain. V dropped 5 bases and J dropped 5 bases, with 12 bases sitting between them. This CDR3 region has 14 residues. From germline, CDR1 is LNHDA and CDR2 SQIVND (reference sequence). The DNA for the CDR3 is TGTGCCAGTAGTCTTTTATCGGGGAATGAAAAACTGTTTTTT. Translating it yields CASSLLSGNEKLFF.

The V call is TRBV10-3, the J call TRBJ2-1, with D unresolved. The ends were cut back, 2 bases at V and 6 bases at J, with 14 bases in the middle. Per germline, CDR1 ENHRY and CDR2 SYGVKD. The CDR3 runs to 15 residues. CDR3 DNA: TGTGCCATCAGTGAGGAGGCCTGGTACGGCAATGAGCAGTTCTTC. It specifies CAISEEAWYGNEQFF.

The chain links TRBV7-2 to TRBJ1-1; D not resolved. The germline V gene encodes CDR1 SGHTA and CDR2 FQGNSA. This CDR3 spans 15 amino acids. Deletions cut 4 bases from V and 0 bases from J, with 12 bases between. CDR3 bases: TGTGCCAGCAGCTCTCGAGGTCGGGTGAACACTGAAGCTTTCTTT. It specifies CASSSRGRVNTEAFF.

V usage is TRBV27 and J usage is TRBJ1-2; 9 bases fit TRBD1. The CDR3 consists of 16 residues. J gave up 3 bases and V 9 bases, and 14 bases lay outside the gene matches. Germline V gene sequence: CDR1 MNHEY, CDR2 SMNVEV (reference sequence). Here the CDR3 DNA reads TGTGCCAGTAGAGGAACTCCGGACAGGGGATACTATGGCTACACCTTC. Amino acids: CASRGTPDRGYYGYTF.

The chain recombines TRBV19 with TRBJ2-2; tentative D call: TRBD2 (6 bases). The V end was cut by 2 bases, the J end by 8 bases, with 15 bases between. Germline V gene lookup returns CDR1 LNHDA and CDR2 SQIVND (reference sequence). The CDR3 has 15 residues. The CDR3 bases are TGTGCCAGTAGTATAAAGACTAGTGAGGGAGGGGAGCTGTTTTTT. Protein: CASSIKTSEGGELFF.

The J gene is TRBJ2-2, the V gene TRBV27, with D tentatively TRBD2 (6 bases). Germline CDR1 reads MNHEY; CDR2 reads SMNVEV (reference sequence). Trimming took 3 bases from V and 2 from J, leaving 7 bases between them. CDR3 length: 14 amino acids. The CDR3 nucleotides are TGTGCCAGCAGTTTTGCGGGAAACACCGGGGAGCTGTTTTTT. This codes for CASSFAGNTGELFF.

This chain uses TRBV4-1 with TRBJ1-5, with 9 positions matching TRBD1. V shed 4 bases and J 6 bases; nucleotides not matched to a gene: 7. The CDR3 length is 15 residues. Germline V gene sequence: CDR1 MGHRA, CDR2 YSYEKL. The CDR3 loop reads CASSLRQGEGQPQHF. CDR3 in DNA: TGCGCCAGCAGCCTCCGACAGGGGGAGGGTCAGCCCCAGCATTTT.

The chain combines TRBV7-7 with TRBJ2-7, with D possibly TRBD2 on 6 matching bases. This CDR3 is built from 13 residues. From germline, CDR1 is SSHAT and CDR2 FNYEAQ (reference sequence). Trimming cost V 1 base and J 5 bases, with 9 bases left between them. CDR3 protein: CASSLVAGNEQYF. The DNA of the CDR3 is TGTGCCAGCAGCTTAGTGGCGGGGAACGAGCAGTACTTC.

This clone was seen just once. The V and J genes are TRBV25-1 and TRBJ1-6; 9 nucleotides align to TRBD1. This CDR3 has 15 residues. Germline lookup yields CDR1 MGHDK and CDR2 SYGVNS. With V trimmed by 4 bases and J by 8 bases, 6 bases remained unmatched. The CDR3: CASSGRQGGYSPLHF. In nucleotides, the CDR3 is TGTGCCAGCAGTGGTCGACAGGGGGGATATTCACCCCTCCACTTT.

The V and J genes are TRBV7-9 and TRBJ1-1; 9 bases align to TRBD1. Looked up from germline, CDR1 is SEHNR and CDR2 is FQNEAQ (reference sequence). This CDR3 contains 16 residues. V lost 1 base to trimming and J lost 1 base; unmatched junction nucleotides: 4. The CDR3 loop reads CASSLGDRGKNTEAFF. The CDR3 DNA is TGTGCCAGCAGCTTAGGAGACAGGGGGAAGAACACTGAAGCTTTCTTT.

This sequence joins TRBV11-3 and TRBJ2-1, with unresolved D. The CDR3 consists of 14 residues. V lost 3 bases and J lost 4, with 10 bases in between. Germline V lookup: CDR1 SGHNT, CDR2 YENEEA. The CDR3 region is CASSFRYRYNEQFF. The CDR3, as DNA: TGTGCCAGCAGCTTCAGGTATCGATACAATGAGCAGTTCTTC.

The CDR3 coding sequence is TGTGCCAGCAGTGAAGCCACAGGGGCCGTCTTCCAAGAGACCCAGTACTTC. Protein sequence: CASSEATGAVFQETQYF. This chain connects TRBV2 to TRBJ2-5; TRBD1 matches at 7 bases. CDR1 is SNHLY and CDR2 is FYNNEI in the germline V gene. J gave up 1 base and V 0 bases, and 8 bases lay outside the gene matches. CDR3 size: 17 residues.

The chain links TRBV27 to TRBJ1-2; no clear D gene. The CDR3 length is 15 residues. The V gene lost 7 bases and the J gene lost 2 bases, with 17 bases spanning the gap. CDR1 and CDR2 from the germline V gene are MNHEY and SMNVEV (reference sequence). The CDR3 is CASTPSLGVNYGYTF. CDR3 coding DNA: TGTGCCAGCACCCCGTCACTGGGAGTCAACTATGGCTACACCTTC.

The chain couples TRBV21-1 to TRBJ1-4; the table's D call TRBD1 went unverified against the DNA. TRBV21-1 counts as a pseudogene. The CDR3 length is 14 residues. The chain's CDR3 is CASIYRSTNEKLFF. The CDR3 nucleotides are TGTGCCAGCATCTACAGGTCAACTAATGAAAAACTGTTTTTT.

This chain links TRBV18 with TRBJ2-1; 11 positions match TRBD1. Germline lookup yields CDR1 KGHSH and CDR2 LQKENI. Trimming cost V 6 bases and J 3 bases; bases outside gene matches: 13. The CDR3 is made up of 18 amino acids. DNA for the CDR3: TGTGCCAGCTCCTTGTTCGTCCGCGGGACAGGGGGCTACAATGAGCAGTTCTTC. Its protein is CASSLFVRGTGGYNEQFF.

The J gene is TRBJ2-2, the V gene TRBV5-1, with D possibly matching TRBD2 (6 bases). Germline V CDR1 and CDR2: SGHRS, YFSETQ. V was trimmed by 1 base and J by 9 bases, leaving 22 bases between them. This CDR3 comprises 17 residues. CDR3 region: CASSLLSDPRGLRELFF. CDR3 sequence (DNA): TGCGCCAGCAGCTTGTTATCGGATCCCCGGGGGTTGAGGGAGCTGTTTTTT.

Only one count was recorded for this clone. The gene calls are TRBV5-5 and TRBJ2-2; 13 bases match TRBD2. CDR3 length: 18 amino acids. Germline trimming cut 3 bases from V and 0 bases from J; bases unmatched to any gene: 5. The germline gives CDR1 SGHKS, CDR2 YYEKEE (reference sequence). Here the CDR3 DNA reads TGTGCCAGCAGCTCAGGACTAGCGGGGGAAACGAACACCGGGGAGCTGTTTTTT. This codes for CASSSGLAGETNTGELFF.

V usage is TRBV28 and J usage is TRBJ2-6, with a possible D match to TRBD2 (5 bases). There are 19 residues in the CDR3. The germline V and J ends were trimmed by 1 base and 0 bases, with 16 bases remaining between them. Looked up from germline, CDR1 is MDHEN and CDR2 is SYDVKM. Written as DNA, the CDR3 is TGTGCCAGCAGTTTATTGGCGGGCAGTTGGGCCTCTGGGGCCAACGTCCTGACTTTC. Its protein product is CASSLLAGSWASGANVLTF. Together with reference TRBV28 and TRBJ2-6, the CDR3 gives the full variable domain: DVKVTQSSRYLVKRTGEKVFLECVQDMDHENMFWYRQDPGLGLRLIYFSYDVKMKEKGDIPEGYSVSREKKERFSLILESASTNQTSMYLCASSLLAGSWASGANVLTFGAGSRLTVL.

V gene TRBV4-2 combines with J gene TRBJ2-5; D is ambiguous. This CDR3 has 14 amino acids. The V gene lost 0 bases and the J gene lost 6 bases, with 11 bases spanning the gap. The germline V gene encodes CDR1 LGHNA and CDR2 YNFKEQ. The CDR3 nucleotides are TGTGCCAGCAGCCAAGATTTTGGGCCACAGACCCAGTACTTC. Protein sequence: CASSQDFGPQTQYF.

J is TRBJ1-2 and V is TRBV2; D unclear. Per the germline V gene, CDR1 is SNHLY and CDR2 is FYNNEI. Between the trimmed V and J ends, which lost 3 bases and 0 bases, there was a span of 5 bases. The CDR3 has 13 amino acids. In DNA, the CDR3 is TGTGCCAGCAGTGAGCAGACTAACTATGGCTACACCTTC. This sequence encodes CASSEQTNYGYTF.

The chain combines TRBV18 with TRBJ2-3; 9 bases agree with TRBD2. The CDR3 has 16 residues. The ends lost 4 bases at V and 0 bases at J; junction bases unmatched: 5. Germline loops: CDR1 KGHSH, CDR2 LQKENI. CDR3 nucleotide sequence: TGTGCCAGCTCACTACTAGCGGGCCCTAGCACAGATACGCAGTATTTT. This sequence encodes CASSLLAGPSTDTQYF. The full variable domain, rest sourced from reference TRBV18 and TRBJ2-3, is NAGVMQNPRHLVRRRGQEARLRCSPMKGHSHVYWYRQLPEEGLKFMVYLQKENIIDESGMPKERFSAEFPKEGPSILRIQQVVRGDSAAYFCASSLLAGPSTDTQYFGPGTRLTVL.